This TCR beta chain emerged from a study of OX40 agonist ivuxolimab in advanced cancers. As for the study in general: Patients were treated with intravenous ivuxolimab, dosed at 0.01 to 10 mg/kg and infused every 2 weeks. Dose-escalation patients had hepatocellular carcinoma, melanoma, renal cell or head and neck cancer. A partial response was reached by three patients: one with hepatocellular carcinoma and two with cutaneous melanoma.

This CDR3 comprises 15 residues. The V segment lost 6 bases and the J segment 3 bases; nucleotides outside the gene matches: 9. Germline V CDR1 and CDR2: LNHDA, SQIVND (reference sequence). Measured with immunoSEQ multiplex PCR; TCRdb has only the in-frame clones, and not every one. The sample holds roughly 67,000 clones, roughly 86% seen once. V and J are TRBV19 and TRBJ1-1; 8 bases agree with TRBD1. The TCR comes from an adult with an advanced solid tumor such as melanoma, head and neck, liver or kidney cancer. Material: CD4+ or CD8+ T cells sorted from blood, obtained in a trial of the OX40 agonist ivuxolimab. The CDR3 sequence: CASSRGGTGDTEAFF. The CDR3 nucleotides are TGTGCCAGTAGCCGGGGGGGGACAGGAGACACTGAAGCTTTCTTT.